A selection of T cell receptor beta chains follows, all from one sample in a study of neurological immune-mediated disorders. One entry per CDR3 protein results from TCRdb running MiXCR on the 5' RACE reads. The table shows about 48,000 distinct CDR3 sequences, with roughly 24% occurring only once. Specimen: PBMCs. These receptors all come from a woman in her seventies in good health. CDR3s include the opening cysteine and the closing phenylalanine or tryptophan. The order of the fields is J gene, D gene, clone size, V gene, CDR3 DNA, CDR3 protein. The D gene is left open where the match is weak. Some rows mark clone size as missing; the rest say once, few, many or name a class of expanded clone.

j_gene: TRBJ2-7; d_gene: TRBD1; abundance: many; v_gene: TRBV10-3; CDR3nt: TGTGCCATCAGGTCGGACAGGAGCTCCTACGAGCAGTACTTC; CDR3aa: CAIRSDRSSYEQYF
j_gene: TRBJ2-7; d_gene: .; abundance: many; v_gene: TRBV6-6; CDR3nt: TGTGCCAGTATGGGACTTCCGCCCGACTACGAGCAGTACTTC; CDR3aa: CASMGLPPDYEQYF
j_gene: TRBJ2-1; d_gene: TRBD1; abundance: few; v_gene: TRBV2; CDR3nt: TGTGCCAGCAGTTGGGACAGGGCTACCAATGAGCAGTTCTTC; CDR3aa: CASSWDRATNEQFF
j_gene: TRBJ2-1; d_gene: .; abundance: many; v_gene: TRBV6-5; CDR3nt: TGTGCCAGCAGTTGGTACAATGAGCAGTTCTTC; CDR3aa: CASSWYNEQFF
j_gene: TRBJ1-1; d_gene: .; abundance: many; v_gene: TRBV20-1; CDR3nt: TGCAGTGCTAGAGACCAGGGGAACACTGAAGCTTTCTTT; CDR3aa: CSARDQGNTEAFF
j_gene: TRBJ2-4; d_gene: .; abundance: many; v_gene: TRBV12-3/TRBV12-4; CDR3nt: TGTGCCAGCGGACTAGCCAAAAACATTCAGTACTTC; CDR3aa: CASGLAKNIQYF
j_gene: TRBJ2-7; d_gene: .; abundance: many; v_gene: TRBV2; CDR3nt: TGTGCCAGCAGCATGGGACGGCTGATAGCCTACGAGCAGTACTTC; CDR3aa: CASSMGRLIAYEQYF
j_gene: TRBJ2-1; d_gene: TRBD2; abundance: .; v_gene: TRBV20-1; CDR3nt: TGCAGTGCTAGCCTTAGGGCCGAAACTAGCGGGGGCATTTATCACAATGAGCAGTTCTTC; CDR3aa: CSASLRAETSGGIYHNEQFF
j_gene: TRBJ1-2; d_gene: .; abundance: .; v_gene: TRBV5-6; CDR3nt: TGTGCCAGCAATGGCAGGGGCTATGGCTACACCTTC; CDR3aa: CASNGRGYGYTF
j_gene: TRBJ2-1; d_gene: .; abundance: .; v_gene: TRBV29-1; CDR3nt: TGCAGCGTTGCCCCCTACAATGAGCAGTTCTTC; CDR3aa: CSVAPYNEQFF
j_gene: TRBJ2-2; d_gene: .; abundance: .; v_gene: TRBV12-3/TRBV12-4; CDR3nt: TGTGCCAGCGGGCACCCGAACACCGGGGAGCTGTTTTTT; CDR3aa: CASGHPNTGELFF
j_gene: TRBJ2-7; d_gene: .; abundance: many; v_gene: TRBV7-2; CDR3nt: TGTGCCAGCAGCTTAGTTTGGCAGTCCTCCTACGAGCAGTACTTC; CDR3aa: CASSLVWQSSYEQYF
j_gene: TRBJ2-5; d_gene: TRBD2; abundance: many; v_gene: TRBV14; CDR3nt: TGTGCCAGCAGCCAAGATCTCGGCGGGGGGACCCAGTACTTC; CDR3aa: CASSQDLGGGTQYF
j_gene: TRBJ2-7; d_gene: .; abundance: many; v_gene: TRBV4-3; CDR3nt: TGCGCCAGCAGCCAAGAATTGTCGCGAGCAGCCCGACACTACGAGCAGTACTTC; CDR3aa: CASSQELSRAARHYEQYF
j_gene: TRBJ2-7; d_gene: .; abundance: .; v_gene: TRBV4-3; CDR3nt: TGCGCCAGCAGCACAGGGCTCTCCTACGAGCAGTACTTC; CDR3aa: CASSTGLSYEQYF
j_gene: TRBJ2-2; d_gene: .; abundance: once; v_gene: TRBV9; CDR3nt: TGTGCCAGCAGCACCCGTGAGGGGGTGGCCGGGGAGCTGTTTTTT; CDR3aa: CASSTREGVAGELFF
j_gene: TRBJ2-7; d_gene: TRBD1; abundance: many; v_gene: TRBV5-1; CDR3nt: TGCGCCAGCTCGCGAGGCTCAGGGGGCTACGAGCAGTACTTC; CDR3aa: CASSRGSGGYEQYF
j_gene: TRBJ1-1; d_gene: TRBD1; abundance: .; v_gene: TRBV10-3; CDR3nt: TGTGCCATCAAAGGGACAGGGAACACTGAAGCTTTCTTT; CDR3aa: CAIKGTGNTEAFF
j_gene: TRBJ2-1; d_gene: TRBD2; abundance: many; v_gene: TRBV5-1; CDR3nt: TGCGCCAGCAGTCCCGGGACTAGGGACCTTCAGCAGTTCTTC; CDR3aa: CASSPGTRDLQQFF
j_gene: TRBJ2-1; d_gene: .; abundance: many; v_gene: TRBV7-2; CDR3nt: TGTGCCAGCAGCCCTCAGGGGACGGGGTACAATGAGCAGTTCTTC; CDR3aa: CASSPQGTGYNEQFF
j_gene: TRBJ2-1; d_gene: .; abundance: many; v_gene: TRBV11-2; CDR3nt: TGTGCCAGCAGCCTTTATGAGGATGCCGGACAGTTCTTC; CDR3aa: CASSLYEDAGQFF
j_gene: TRBJ1-5; d_gene: .; abundance: .; v_gene: TRBV2; CDR3nt: TGTGCCAGCAGTGAGGGGACATGGGGCAATCAGCCCCAGCATTTT; CDR3aa: CASSEGTWGNQPQHF
j_gene: TRBJ2-3; d_gene: .; abundance: many; v_gene: TRBV5-1; CDR3nt: TGCGCCAGCAGCTTGCCAATAGCGGTTGGAGATACGCAGTATTTT; CDR3aa: CASSLPIAVGDTQYF
j_gene: TRBJ2-7; d_gene: TRBD1; abundance: many; v_gene: TRBV5-1; CDR3nt: TGCGCCAGCAGCTTAGGAGGACAGGGCCACGAGCAGTACTTC; CDR3aa: CASSLGGQGHEQYF
j_gene: TRBJ2-7; d_gene: TRBD2; abundance: many; v_gene: TRBV27; CDR3nt: TGTGCCAGCACCTCCGGGACTAGCGCTTCATACGAGCAGTACTTC; CDR3aa: CASTSGTSASYEQYF
j_gene: TRBJ1-2; d_gene: .; abundance: .; v_gene: TRBV6-2/TRBV6-3; CDR3nt: TGTGCCAGCAGTTACTCGAGCAGGGGTCGAGGCTATGGCTACACCTTC; CDR3aa: CASSYSSRGRGYGYTF
j_gene: TRBJ1-1; d_gene: .; abundance: many; v_gene: TRBV5-1; CDR3nt: TGCGCCAGCAGCTTCTCGGGCAGGGACACTGAAGCTTTCTTT; CDR3aa: CASSFSGRDTEAFF
j_gene: TRBJ2-1; d_gene: TRBD1; abundance: many; v_gene: TRBV2; CDR3nt: TGTGCCAGCATTCGGACAGGGAGTTTTAACAATGAGCAGTTCTTC; CDR3aa: CASIRTGSFNNEQFF
j_gene: TRBJ2-1; d_gene: .; abundance: many; v_gene: TRBV7-9; CDR3nt: TGTGCCAGCAGCTTAGCGGGGGGGCATGAGCAGTTCTTC; CDR3aa: CASSLAGGHEQFF
j_gene: TRBJ2-2; d_gene: TRBD1; abundance: .; v_gene: TRBV3-1; CDR3nt: TGTGCCAGCAGCCTGGCCGGGACAGGGGAGCGCACCGGGGAGCTGTTTTTT; CDR3aa: CASSLAGTGERTGELFF
j_gene: TRBJ2-7; d_gene: TRBD2; abundance: many; v_gene: TRBV29-1; CDR3nt: TGCAGCGTCGCTCGGACTAGCGGGAAATACGAGCAGTACTTC; CDR3aa: CSVARTSGKYEQYF
j_gene: TRBJ2-1; d_gene: .; abundance: many; v_gene: TRBV7-3; CDR3nt: TGTGCCAGCAGCTTAGGGGATTACAATGAGCAGTTCTTC; CDR3aa: CASSLGDYNEQFF
j_gene: TRBJ2-1; d_gene: TRBD2; abundance: many; v_gene: TRBV15; CDR3nt: TGTGCCACCAGCAGAGCGGGACTAGCATCAAATGAGCAGTTCTTC; CDR3aa: CATSRAGLASNEQFF
j_gene: TRBJ2-3; d_gene: .; abundance: many; v_gene: TRBV27; CDR3nt: TGTGCCAGCAGGGTGACAGAAGAAAGGGATACGCAGTATTTT; CDR3aa: CASRVTEERDTQYF
j_gene: TRBJ1-5; d_gene: TRBD1; abundance: .; v_gene: TRBV30; CDR3nt: TGTGCCTGGAGTGTACTGGGACAGGGGAGTCAGCCCCAGCATTTT; CDR3aa: CAWSVLGQGSQPQHF
j_gene: TRBJ2-1; d_gene: .; abundance: many; v_gene: TRBV7-9; CDR3nt: TGTGCCAGCAGCTTAACGCATAGGGCGAGCTCCTACAATGAGCAGTTCTTC; CDR3aa: CASSLTHRASSYNEQFF
j_gene: TRBJ2-7; d_gene: TRBD2; abundance: many; v_gene: TRBV7-2; CDR3nt: TGTGCCAGCAGCTCATTAGCGGGAGGGCGGAGGAACGAGCAGTACTTC; CDR3aa: CASSSLAGGRRNEQYF
j_gene: TRBJ2-7; d_gene: .; abundance: few; v_gene: TRBV5-1; CDR3nt: TGCGCCAGCAGCTTTACAAATCCCTACGAGCAGTACTTC; CDR3aa: CASSFTNPYEQYF
j_gene: TRBJ1-4; d_gene: .; abundance: many; v_gene: TRBV5-5; CDR3nt: TGTGCCAGCAGCGGGTCGGGGCTAGGAACTAATGAAAAACTGTTTTTT; CDR3aa: CASSGSGLGTNEKLFF
j_gene: TRBJ1-1; d_gene: .; abundance: .; v_gene: TRBV20-1; CDR3nt: TGCAGTGCTCGCAGCTTGTACACTGAAGCTTTCTTT; CDR3aa: CSARSLYTEAFF
j_gene: TRBJ1-1; d_gene: .; abundance: many; v_gene: TRBV7-2; CDR3nt: TGTGCCAGCATTCTGGGAAATGGGAACACTGAAGCTTTCTTT; CDR3aa: CASILGNGNTEAFF
j_gene: TRBJ1-2; d_gene: .; abundance: many; v_gene: TRBV12-3/TRBV12-4; CDR3nt: TGTGCCAGCAGGACCTACGCAGAACTAAACTATGGCTACACCTTC; CDR3aa: CASRTYAELNYGYTF
j_gene: TRBJ2-2; d_gene: .; abundance: .; v_gene: TRBV5-4; CDR3nt: TGTGCCAGCAGCTTGGGGACACTAAACACCGGGGAGCTGTTTTTT; CDR3aa: CASSLGTLNTGELFF
j_gene: TRBJ2-7; d_gene: .; abundance: many; v_gene: TRBV2; CDR3nt: TGTGCCAGCAGCCGTAGCGAGATCGAGCAGTACTTC; CDR3aa: CASSRSEIEQYF
j_gene: TRBJ2-5; d_gene: .; abundance: .; v_gene: TRBV20-1; CDR3nt: TGCAGTGCTAGAGATCAGGATCACCAAGAGACCCAGTACTTC; CDR3aa: CSARDQDHQETQYF
j_gene: TRBJ2-7; d_gene: TRBD1; abundance: many; v_gene: TRBV7-2; CDR3nt: TGTGCCAGCAGCTTAGATCCGGACAGGGGGCCGGGAGAGCAGTACTTC; CDR3aa: CASSLDPDRGPGEQYF
j_gene: TRBJ2-3; d_gene: TRBD2; abundance: .; v_gene: TRBV10-3; CDR3nt: TGTGCCACGGAGAGTAGCGGGAGGGCCCTTGCCGATACGCAGTATTTT; CDR3aa: CATESSGRALADTQYF
j_gene: TRBJ2-3; d_gene: TRBD2; abundance: .; v_gene: TRBV20-1; CDR3nt: TGCAGTGCTGATGTAGCGGGGGGGATGGATACGCAGTATTTT; CDR3aa: CSADVAGGMDTQYF
j_gene: TRBJ1-1; d_gene: TRBD1; abundance: many; v_gene: TRBV5-1; CDR3nt: TGCGCCAGCAGCTTGGCCGGGACAGGGGAATCAATGAACACTGAAGCTTTCTTT; CDR3aa: CASSLAGTGESMNTEAFF